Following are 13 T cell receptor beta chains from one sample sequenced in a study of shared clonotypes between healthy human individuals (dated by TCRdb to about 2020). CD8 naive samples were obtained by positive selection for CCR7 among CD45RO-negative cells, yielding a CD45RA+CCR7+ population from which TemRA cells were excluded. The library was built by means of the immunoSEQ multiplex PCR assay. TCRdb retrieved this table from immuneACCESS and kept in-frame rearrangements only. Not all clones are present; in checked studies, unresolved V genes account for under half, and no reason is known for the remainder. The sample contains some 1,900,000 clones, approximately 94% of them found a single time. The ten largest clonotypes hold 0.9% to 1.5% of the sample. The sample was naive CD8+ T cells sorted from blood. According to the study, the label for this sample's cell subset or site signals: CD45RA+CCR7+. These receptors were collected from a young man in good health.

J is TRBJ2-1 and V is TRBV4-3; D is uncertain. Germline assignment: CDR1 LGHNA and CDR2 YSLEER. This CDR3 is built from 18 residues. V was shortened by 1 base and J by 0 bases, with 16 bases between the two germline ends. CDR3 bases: TGCGCCAGCAGCCAAGGGCTTGGATCCACCTACTCCTACAATGAGCAGTTCTTC. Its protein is CASSQGLGSTYSYNEQFF.

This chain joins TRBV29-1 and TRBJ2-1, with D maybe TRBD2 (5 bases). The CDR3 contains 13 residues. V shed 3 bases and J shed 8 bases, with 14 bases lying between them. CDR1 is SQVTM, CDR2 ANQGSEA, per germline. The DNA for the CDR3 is TGCAGCGTTGACTCGGGGATTAACTATGAGCAGTTCTTC. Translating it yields CSVDSGINYEQFF.

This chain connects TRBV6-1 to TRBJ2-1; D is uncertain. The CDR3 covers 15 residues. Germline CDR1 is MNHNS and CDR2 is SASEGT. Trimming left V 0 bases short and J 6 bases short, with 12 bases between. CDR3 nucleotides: TGTGCCAGCAGTGAAGCCCCCCTAGGGCGCAATGAGCAGTTCTTC. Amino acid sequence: CASSEAPLGRNEQFF.

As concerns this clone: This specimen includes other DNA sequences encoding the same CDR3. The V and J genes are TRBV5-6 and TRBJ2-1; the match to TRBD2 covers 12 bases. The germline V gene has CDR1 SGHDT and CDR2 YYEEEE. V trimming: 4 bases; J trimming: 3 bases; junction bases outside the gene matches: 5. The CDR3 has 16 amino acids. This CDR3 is CASSVGLAGIYNEQFF. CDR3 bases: TGTGCCAGCAGCGTCGGACTAGCGGGGATCTACAATGAGCAGTTCTTC.

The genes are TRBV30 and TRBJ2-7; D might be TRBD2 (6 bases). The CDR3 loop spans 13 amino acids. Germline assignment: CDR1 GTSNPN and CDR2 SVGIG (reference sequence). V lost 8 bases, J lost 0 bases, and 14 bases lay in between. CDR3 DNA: TGTGCCGGGCGGGACGCCAGCTCCTACGAGCAGTACTTC. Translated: CAGRDASSYEQYF.

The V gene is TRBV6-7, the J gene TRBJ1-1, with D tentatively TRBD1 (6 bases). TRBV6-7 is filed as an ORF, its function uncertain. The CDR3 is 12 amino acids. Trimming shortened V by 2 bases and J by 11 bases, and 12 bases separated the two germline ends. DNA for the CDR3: TGTGCCAGCAGTTACAGGAGGACAGACGCTTTCTTT. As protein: CASSYRRTDAFF.

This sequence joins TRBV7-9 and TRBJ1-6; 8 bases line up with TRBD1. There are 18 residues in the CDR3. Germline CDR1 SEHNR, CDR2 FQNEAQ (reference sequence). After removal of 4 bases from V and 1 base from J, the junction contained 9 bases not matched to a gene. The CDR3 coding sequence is TGTGCCAGCAGCTCAACGGTCCACAGGGGGTCCTATAATTCACCCCTCCACTTT. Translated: CASSSTVHRGSYNSPLHF. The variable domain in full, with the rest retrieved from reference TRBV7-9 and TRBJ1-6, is DTGVSQNPRHKITKRGQNVTFRCDPISEHNRLYWYRQTLGQGPEFLTYFQNEAQLEKSRLLSDRFSAERPKGSFSTLEIQRTEQGDSAMYLCASSSTVHRGSYNSPLHFGNGTRLTVT.

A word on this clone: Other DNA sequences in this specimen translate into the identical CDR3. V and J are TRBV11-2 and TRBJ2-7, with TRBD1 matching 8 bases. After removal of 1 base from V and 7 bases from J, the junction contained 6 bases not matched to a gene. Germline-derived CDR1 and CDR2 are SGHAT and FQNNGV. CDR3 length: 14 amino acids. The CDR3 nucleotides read TGTGCCAGCAGCTTAGGAACAGGGGGTTGGGAGCAGTACTTC. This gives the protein CASSLGTGGWEQYF.

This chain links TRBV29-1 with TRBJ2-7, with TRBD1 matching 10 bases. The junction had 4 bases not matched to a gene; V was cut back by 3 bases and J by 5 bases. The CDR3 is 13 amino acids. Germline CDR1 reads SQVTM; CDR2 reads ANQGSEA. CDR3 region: CSVDPGTGDEQYF. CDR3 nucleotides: TGCAGCGTTGATCCCGGGACAGGGGACGAGCAGTACTTC.

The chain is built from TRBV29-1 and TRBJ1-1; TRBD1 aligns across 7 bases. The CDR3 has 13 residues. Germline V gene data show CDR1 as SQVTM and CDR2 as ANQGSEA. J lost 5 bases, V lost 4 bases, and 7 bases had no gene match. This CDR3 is CSVGQGGRTEAFF. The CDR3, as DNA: TGCAGCGTTGGACAGGGAGGAAGGACTGAAGCTTTCTTT.

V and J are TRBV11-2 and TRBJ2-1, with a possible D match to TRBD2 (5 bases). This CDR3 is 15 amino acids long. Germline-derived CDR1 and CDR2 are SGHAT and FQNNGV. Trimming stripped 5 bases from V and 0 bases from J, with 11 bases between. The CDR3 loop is CASSQYSGSYNEQFF. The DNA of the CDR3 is TGTGCCAGCAGCCAATACAGCGGCTCCTACAATGAGCAGTTCTTC.

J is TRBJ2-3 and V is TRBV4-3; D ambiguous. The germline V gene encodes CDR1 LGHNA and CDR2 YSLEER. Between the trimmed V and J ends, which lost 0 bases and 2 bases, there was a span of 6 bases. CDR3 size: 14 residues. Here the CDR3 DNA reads TGCGCCAGCAGCCAAGACCCTGACACAGATACGCAGTATTTT. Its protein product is CASSQDPDTDTQYF.

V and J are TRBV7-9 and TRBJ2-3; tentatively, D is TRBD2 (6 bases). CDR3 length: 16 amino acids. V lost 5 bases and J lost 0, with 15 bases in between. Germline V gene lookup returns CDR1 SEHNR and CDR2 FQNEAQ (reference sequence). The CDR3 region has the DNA TGTGCCAGCAGCCTAGGGACTCAGAGAAGCACAGATACGCAGTATTTT. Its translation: CASSLGTQRSTDTQYF.